This T cell receptor beta chain was captured by sequencing in a study of CD8 T cells in Susac syndrome (dated by TCRdb to about 2019). Turning to the overall study: Whether CD8+ T cell activation and differentiation in Susac syndrome was antigen driven was tested using repertoire sequencing. Clonality of the CD8+ T cell repertoire was compared between about a dozen healthy donors, about 14 Susac syndrome patients and some 15 multiple sclerosis patients.

With regard to this clonotype: It has no known antigen specificity. The input lacks base qualities; no much larger clone sits a single base away.

Measured from the cysteine to the phenylalanine, the CDR3 is 17 residues long. The read is trimmed to its CDR3 DNA, 51 bases read in frame from base 1. Peripheral blood CD8+ and CD4+ T cells from healthy donors, Susac syndrome patients and multiple sclerosis patients were profiled by high-throughput TCR beta sequencing. Healthy donors were age- and sex-matched controls. Bulk CD8+ and CD4+ T cells were purified magnetically by negative isolation, whereas CD8+ TEMRA cells were enriched by FACS. Blood was collected in EDTA tubes and processed within 24 hours, with PBMCs isolated through density gradient centrifugation. PBMCs intended for TCR sequencing were frozen in liquid nitrogen and were later thawed in a 37 degrees C water bath. A purity of at least 90% was achieved for sorted or isolated CD4+, CD8+ and CD8+ TEMRA cells. Overall results and qualifications from the work: The number of individuals in the TCR sequencing and HLA analysis was recognized as being relatively small.

RNA was extracted with the RNeasy kit and roughly 0.5 to 1 ug was reverse transcribed using random hexamers. The immunoSEQ multiplex PCR assay, covering 54 Vbeta and 13 Jbeta segments, was used to amplify TCR beta CDR3 regions. To correct PCR amplification bias, a synthetic template baseline was used for both primer optimization and computational correction. Regarding the original processing steps: Only productive sequences were kept, with reads annotated to V, D and J genes according to IMGT and analyzed in immunoSEQ Analyzer. To calculate clonality, Shannon entropy was normalized by log2 of the number of productive unique sequences and then subtracted from one. For each patient and control, public and private clones were evaluated within the 100 most prevalent clones. Clones were defined as Susac-specific when absent from the healthy and MS cohorts, from some 1,100 published viral clones and from other ImmuneACCESS disease sequences. TCRdb itself trimmed the public reads at Q25 with fastp, ran MiXCR and retained productive beta chains. Identical CDR3 proteins give one entry, which carries the most common genes and DNA. For this entry, the V and J calls and clone size follow TCRdb and not the study's own pipeline. The sample table holds approximately 100,000 distinct CDR3 sequences, of which approximately 90% were seen once. The ten top clones hold about 0.11% of the sample.

The sequence came from a human donor in good health. The sequenced sample was CD8+ T cells from PBMCs. Recombination connected TRBV21-1 to TRBJ2-3; the table's D call TRBD2 went unverified against the DNA. TRBV21-1 is given as a pseudogene. The CDR3 reads CASSLPSGTSRTDTQYF. The nucleotides are TGTGCCAGCAGCCTACCTTCCGGGACTTCACGGACAGATACGCAGTATTTT.